These 2 T cell receptor beta chains originate from one sample sequenced in a study of beta chain features in type 1 diabetes. These receptors have no identified antigens. Findings of the study overall: Shorter TCRB CDR3s, moderately but significantly so, were found in Type 1 diabetes patients in all four CD4+ subsets.

The study reverse transcribed the entire isolated RNA, so it sequenced expressed TCRB transcripts. Generated by immunoSEQ multiplex PCR, the TCRdb table keeps only in-frame clones and is missing some. The table records some 170,000 clones, roughly 60% of them present only once. Sequencing input: naive CD4+ T cells from blood. The receptors were gathered from a man between 25 and 39 years old with type 1 diabetes.

The genes are TRBV5-6 and TRBJ1-2; 7 bases are a match to TRBD1. V shed 3 bases, J shed 3 bases, and the junction held 11 bases outside the gene matches. The CDR3 has 16 residues. Germline assignment: CDR1 SGHDT and CDR2 YYEEEE. CDR3 DNA: TGTGCCAGCAGCTATGACACGGGACAGCAATACTATGGCTACACCTTC. It encodes CASSYDTGQQYYGYTF.

This chain's CDR3 is CASTRDTGELFF. Here the CDR3 DNA reads TGTGCCAGCACCCGGGATACCGGGGAGCTGTTTTTT. The chain uses TRBV7-8 and TRBJ2-2, with TRBD2 as a possible D gene (5 bases). CDR3 length: 12 amino acids. CDR1 and CDR2 from the germline V gene are SGHVS and FQNEAQ. The V gene lost 7 bases and the J gene lost 5 bases, with 8 bases spanning the gap. Based on the CDR3 plus reference TRBV7-8 and TRBJ2-2, the full variable domain is GAGVSQSPRYKVAKRGQDVALRCDPISGHVSLFWYQQALGQGPEFLTYFQNEAQLDKSGLPSDRFFAERPEGSVSTLKIQRTQQEDSAVYLCASTRDTGELFFGEGSRLTVL.